Below are 22 T cell receptor beta chains sequenced from a single sample in a study of a mutant IDH1 vaccine in newly diagnosed glioma. Their antigen targets remain unknown. Time point denoted: week 47, end of study. One vaccine dose held 300 ug of mutant IDH1 20-mer peptide and came with topical imiquimod. Assay: immunoSEQ multiplex PCR; the TCRdb copy retains only in-frame clones and omits some. The sample lists 50,000 to 65,000 clones; 65% were seen once. Sequenced material: peripheral blood mononuclear cells (PBMCs), taken from a glioma patient whose treatment included an IDH1 peptide vaccine. These receptors originate from a middle-aged man with glioma. Some clones in this sample may be carry-over from other donors' samples.

This clone occurred a few times. The chain links TRBV4-1 to TRBJ2-6; 9 nucleotides align to TRBD1. The CDR3 length is 16 residues. V lost 4 bases and J lost 0; bases outside the gene matches: 1. Germline CDR1 MGHRA, CDR2 YSYEKL. This chain's CDR3 is CASSRTGDSGANVLTF. In DNA, the CDR3 is TGCGCCAGCAGCCGGACAGGGGACTCTGGGGCCAACGTCCTGACTTTC.

The chain joins TRBV6-1 to TRBJ2-7, with D possibly being TRBD1 (5 bases). This CDR3 has 16 amino acids. The V and J ends lost 4 bases and 0 bases respectively, with 16 bases between them. Germline-derived CDR1 and CDR2 are MNHNS and SASEGT. In DNA form, the CDR3 reads TGTGCCAGCAGTGCAGTATGGAATACAGGCTCCTACGAGCAGTACTTC. Amino acid sequence: CASSAVWNTGSYEQYF.

The chain joins TRBV2 to TRBJ1-1, with D tentatively TRBD1 (5 bases). V was shortened by 6 bases and J by 1 base, with 9 bases between the two germline ends. The CDR3 has 13 residues. Germline V gives CDR1 SNHLY, CDR2 FYNNEI. The CDR3 coding sequence is TGTGCCAGCAGCCCCAGGGAGAACACTGAAGCTTTCTTT. Protein product: CASSPRENTEAFF.

The gene calls are TRBV27 and TRBJ2-5; D not certain. The CDR3 has 13 residues. The germline V gene has CDR1 MNHEY and CDR2 SMNVEV (reference sequence). Between the trimmed V and J ends, which lost 5 bases and 7 bases, there was a span of 14 bases. The CDR3 region is CASSVGRSGTQYF. In DNA form, the CDR3 reads TGTGCCAGCAGTGTAGGCCGTTCTGGGACCCAGTACTTC.

V gene TRBV19 combines with J gene TRBJ1-1; D is unclear. CDR1 and CDR2 (germline): LNHDA, SQIVND (reference sequence). V was pared by 4 bases and J by 1 base, with 10 bases between. The CDR3 sequence is 14 residues long. The DNA of the CDR3 is TGTGCCAGTAGTAAAGGGAACCAGAACACTGAAGCTTTCTTT. It translates to CASSKGNQNTEAFF.

V gene TRBV6-1 combines with J gene TRBJ1-1; TRBD1 might be the D (5 bases). V lost 3 bases and J 5 bases, leaving 22 bases between the germline ends. The CDR3 extends over 17 amino acids. In germline, CDR1 is MNHNS, CDR2 SASEGT. DNA for the CDR3: TGTGCCAGCAGTGATGGTTGGGGCAGCGGCGGGTTTACTGAAGCTTTCTTT. It encodes CASSDGWGSGGFTEAFF.

The chain couples TRBV5-1 to TRBJ2-5; 8 bases are shared with TRBD2. The CDR3 length is 14 residues. In germline, CDR1 is SGHRS, CDR2 YFSETQ. V dropped 6 bases and J dropped 5; count of bases not matched to a gene: 9. CDR3: CASKASGSAETQYF. CDR3 in DNA: TGCGCCAGCAAGGCTAGCGGGTCTGCGGAGACCCAGTACTTC.

J is TRBJ1-5 and V is TRBV19; weak D call: TRBD1 (5 bases). Looked up from germline, CDR1 is LNHDA and CDR2 is SQIVND (reference sequence). V shed 1 base and J shed 1 base, with 14 bases lying between them. This CDR3 has 17 residues. Written as DNA, the CDR3 is TGTGCCAGTAGTATAGGAGGAGGGGTCGGAAGCAATCAGCCCCAGCATTTT. Amino acids: CASSIGGGVGSNQPQHF.

The chain is built from TRBV4-1 and TRBJ2-6; no clear D. CDR3 size: 15 residues. The V and J ends lost 2 bases and 1 base respectively, with 6 bases between them. CDR1 is MGHRA, CDR2 YSYEKL, per germline. The CDR3 region has the DNA TGCGCCAGCAGCCAATTGGGGTCTGGGGCCAACGTCCTGACTTTC. This sequence encodes CASSQLGSGANVLTF.

The rearrangement joins TRBV5-6 to TRBJ1-3, with D unresolved. CDR3 length equals 14 residues. Per the germline V gene, CDR1 is SGHDT and CDR2 is YYEEEE. The V gene lost 0 bases and the J gene lost 2 bases, with 6 bases spanning the gap. For the CDR3, the DNA is TGTGCCAGCAGCTTGGGCGATACTGGAAACACCATATATTTT. The encoded protein is CASSLGDTGNTIYF.

The table lists this clone with a few counts. V and J are TRBV2 and TRBJ1-2; TRBD1 might be the D (6 bases). V lost 8 bases, J lost 5 bases, and 9 bases lay in between. The CDR3 loop spans 11 amino acids. CDR1 and CDR2 from the germline V gene are SNHLY and FYNNEI. The CDR3 bases are TGTGCCAGCGGGCAGGGGTATGGCTACACCTTC. Translation gives CASGQGYGYTF.

The chain recombines TRBV10-2 with TRBJ1-5; perhaps TRBD1 as D (5 bases). Germline V gene sequence: CDR1 WSHSY, CDR2 SAAADI. Trimming took off 5 bases at V and 2 bases at J, with 10 bases between the two ends. The CDR3 length is 14 residues. CDR3 in DNA: TGCGCCAGCAGTCCTCAGGGAGGCAATCAGCCCCAGCATTTT. Its protein product is CASSPQGGNQPQHF.

The chain couples TRBV7-6 to TRBJ2-7, with D possibly being TRBD1 or TRBD2 (5 bases each). V was cut by 5 bases and J by 7 bases, with 18 bases left in between. Germline values: CDR1 SGHVS, CDR2 FNYEAQ. The CDR3 extends over 14 amino acids. CDR3 sequence: CASSPGAMWGEQYF. The CDR3 nucleotides read TGTGCCAGCAGCCCCGGGGCAATGTGGGGAGAGCAGTACTTC.

V gene TRBV15 combines with J gene TRBJ1-3; 7 nucleotides match TRBD1. CDR3 length equals 15 residues. Trimming removed 4 bases from V and 6 bases from J; junction bases left unmatched: 9. CDR1 and CDR2 (germline): LNHNV, YYDKDF (reference sequence). Written as DNA, the CDR3 is TGTGCCACCAGCACTGGGGACAGAAGATTAAACACCATATATTTT. Amino acid sequence: CATSTGDRRLNTIYF.

This rearrangement joins TRBV7-2 to TRBJ2-2, with 7 bases identical to TRBD1. The J segment lost 5 bases and the V segment lost 6 bases, leaving 9 bases of the junction unmatched. This CDR3 is built from 15 residues. The germline CDR1 and CDR2 sequences are SGHTA and FQGNSA. The DNA for the CDR3 is TGTGCCAGCAGACGAGACAGGGAACGAACCGGGGAGCTGTTTTTT. Translating it yields CASRRDRERTGELFF.

The chain has TRBV7-9 and TRBJ1-1; possibly TRBD1 for D (5 bases). CDR1 SEHNR and CDR2 FQNEAQ come from the germline V gene (reference sequence). Deletions cut 5 bases from V and 7 bases from J, with 11 bases between. CDR3 size: 12 residues. The CDR3 nucleotides read TGTGCCAGCAGCACCGTAGGGGATGAAGCTTTCTTT. It encodes CASSTVGDEAFF.

The chain is built from TRBV5-1 and TRBJ1-2, with D maybe TRBD1 (5 bases). Per the germline V gene, CDR1 is SGHRS and CDR2 is YFSETQ. The V end was cut by 5 bases, the J end by 4 bases, with 18 bases between. The CDR3 loop spans 15 amino acids. DNA for the CDR3: TGCGCCAGCAGGGCCGGGGGGGTTGCTTTCTATGGCTACACCTTC. Its translation: CASRAGGVAFYGYTF.

J is TRBJ2-1 and V is TRBV29-1; 11 bases align to TRBD2. This CDR3 has 13 residues. The germline V gene has CDR1 SQVTM and CDR2 ANQGSEA. With 7 bases clipped from V and 6 bases from J, the junction kept 5 bases outside the gene matches. The DNA for the CDR3 is TGCAGCGCGACTGGACTAGCGGGCAATGAGCAGTTCTTC. Translating it yields CSATGLAGNEQFF.

The sample holds a few counts of this clone. This chain joins TRBV29-1 and TRBJ1-1; D may be TRBD1 (6 bases). V lost 4 bases and J lost 5, with 14 bases in between. The CDR3 has 13 residues. Germline CDR1 reads SQVTM; CDR2 reads ANQGSEA. CDR3 in amino acids: CSVVLVGGTEAFF. The CDR3 nucleotides are TGCAGCGTTGTTTTGGTAGGGGGGACTGAAGCTTTCTTT.

A few counts support this clone. The gene calls are TRBV2 and TRBJ1-4; D is uncertain. This CDR3 contains 15 residues. The V end was cut by 3 bases, the J end by 4 bases, with 12 bases between. Per germline, CDR1 SNHLY and CDR2 FYNNEI. The CDR3 DNA follows: TGTGCCAGCAGTGATTCCGGTCAGCTTAATGAAAAACTGTTTTTT. It specifies CASSDSGQLNEKLFF.

This chain connects TRBV11-3 to TRBJ2-3; 7 bases align to TRBD2. The CDR3 loop spans 14 amino acids. The germline gives CDR1 SGHNT, CDR2 YENEEA. Trimming removed 5 bases from V and 4 bases from J; junction bases left unmatched: 6. CDR3 amino acids: CASSPGRGADTQYF. In DNA, the CDR3 is TGTGCCAGCAGCCCTGGTCGGGGGGCAGATACGCAGTATTTT.

This clone appeared a few times. The genes are TRBV10-3 and TRBJ1-1; D not resolved. Germline V gene lookup returns CDR1 ENHRY and CDR2 SYGVKD. Trimming pared 4 bases from V and 1 base from J, leaving 4 bases between. This CDR3 is 12 amino acids long. In nucleotides, the CDR3 is TGTGCCATCAGTGGGGAGAACACTGAAGCTTTCTTT. This gives the protein CAISGENTEAFF.